The present TCR beta chain was sequenced within a study of CD8 T cells in ankylosing spondylitis. Notes on the study in general: Significant enrichment of disease-linked clones was reported in matched ankylosing spondylitis synovial fluid. Blood from ankylosing spondylitis patients appeared to carry a characteristic eight-variant TCR beta motif.

TCRdb reprocessed the 5' RACE reads via MiXCR and lists one record per CDR3 protein. In the table there are more than 650,000 distinct CDR3 sequences, approximately 12% of which are singletons. This clonotype was detected a few times. What it recognizes is unknown. Trimming removed 1 base from V and 2 bases from J, with 9 bases in between. The CDR3 sequence is 15 residues long. The germline V gene has CDR1 SGHRS and CDR2 YFSETQ. The chain carries TRBV5-1 and TRBJ2-2; TRBD2 might be the D (5 bases). Material: blood, either unsorted or a sorted T cell fraction (not recorded which). The origin of this receptor is a male donor with ankylosing spondylitis. The CDR3: CASSLMGANTGELFF. CDR3 coding DNA: TGCGCCAGCAGCTTGATGGGAGCAAACACCGGGGAGCTGTTTTTT.